This TCR beta chain is drawn from a study of identifying expanded T cells in peripheral blood. Germline loops: CDR1 MGHRA, CDR2 YSYEKL. The CDR3 runs to 18 residues. The ends lost 0 bases at V and 4 bases at J; junction bases unmatched: 13. TCRdb keeps only in-frame clones here, not all; method: immunoSEQ multiplex PCR. The sample contains roughly 120,000 clones, less than 90% of which appear only once. Healthy donors had no documented immune events, such as infections, while sampled. The study, taken as a whole, reports: Across healthy donors, higher total template counts meant significantly greater roughly two-week count variance. Technical replicates showed approximately 1.2 changed clones; around two weeks approximately 15; four weeks 19.

As concerns this clone: What it binds is unknown.

The sample consisted of blood. The TCR was taken from a person aged 18-69 years in good health. The chain combines TRBV4-1 with TRBJ2-3, with 7 bases aligning to TRBD2. The DNA of the CDR3 is TGCGCCAGCAGCCAAGAGGCCTCTCCGGGAGGTTGGGCAGATACGCAGTATTTT. This encodes CASSQEASPGGWADTQYF.